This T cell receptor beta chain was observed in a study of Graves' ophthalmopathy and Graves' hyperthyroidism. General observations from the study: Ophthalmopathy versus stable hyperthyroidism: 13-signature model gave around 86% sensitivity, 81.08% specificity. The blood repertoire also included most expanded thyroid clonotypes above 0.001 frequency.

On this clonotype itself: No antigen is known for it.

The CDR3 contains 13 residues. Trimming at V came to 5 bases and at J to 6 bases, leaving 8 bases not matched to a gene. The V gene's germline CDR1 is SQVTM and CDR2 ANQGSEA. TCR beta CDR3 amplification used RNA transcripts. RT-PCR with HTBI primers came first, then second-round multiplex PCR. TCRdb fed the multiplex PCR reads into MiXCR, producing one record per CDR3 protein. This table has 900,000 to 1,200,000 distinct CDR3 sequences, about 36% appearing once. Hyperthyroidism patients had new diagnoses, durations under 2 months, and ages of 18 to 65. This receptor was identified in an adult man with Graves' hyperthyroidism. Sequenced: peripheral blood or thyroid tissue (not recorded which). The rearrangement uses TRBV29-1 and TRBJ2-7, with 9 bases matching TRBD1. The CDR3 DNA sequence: TGCAGCGTTTGCCCGGGACAGGGCGGCGAGCAGTACTTC. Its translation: CSVCPGQGGEQYF.